This T cell receptor (beta chain) was sequenced for a study of cytomegalovirus exposure and HLA in healthy donors. PCR involved 60 Vbeta and 13 Jbeta primers. Assay: immunoSEQ multiplex PCR; the TCRdb copy retains only in-frame clones and omits some. The sample lists 85,000 to 110,000 clones, roughly 66% occurring once. Remarks on this clone: Its antigen is not known.

Study findings and constraints: An Asian-associated ancestry cluster reportedly showed fewer N-insertions than the approximately 670-donor mean in a later analysis.

Input material: PBMCs. The sequence came from a woman between 45 and 60 years old in good health and CMV-seronegative.

CDR3 nucleotide sequence: TGCAGCGCTCGGGACAGGGCCAGGGACATTCAGTACTTC. Protein: CSARDRARDIQYF. V gene TRBV29-1 combines with J gene TRBJ2-4, with 9 positions matching TRBD1. CDR3 length: 13 residues. Trimming cost V 7 bases and J 8 bases; bases outside gene matches: 9. Per germline, CDR1 SQVTM and CDR2 ANQGSEA.